Listed below are T cell receptor beta chains from one sample, sequenced in a study of blood T cell repertoires in COVID-19. TCRdb's table, derived via immunoSEQ multiplex PCR, lists solely in-frame clones and lacks some. The sample consists of approximately 94,000 clones, just over 85% of them appearing once. Sequenced: peripheral blood. The source is a woman aged 70 to 79 with acute or convalescent COVID-19. Each CDR3 is given with its conserved first and last residue. A D gene is named only where the DNA matches it firmly. A row's size may be missing; if present it is once, few, many or a size class.

j_gene: TRBJ2-1
v_gene: TRBV4-2
abundance: NA
d_gene: TRBD2
len: 15
CDR3aa: CASSQSRETYNEQFF
CDR3nt: TGTGCCAGCAGCCAATCGCGGGAGACCTACAATGAGCAGTTCTTC

j_gene: TRBJ1-5
v_gene: TRBV9
abundance: NA
d_gene: NA
len: 14
CDR3aa: CASSPGGGNQPQHF
CDR3nt: TGTGCCAGCAGCCCGGGAGGTGGCAATCAGCCCCAGCATTTT

j_gene: TRBJ2-7
v_gene: TRBV6-2/TRBV6-3
abundance: NA
d_gene: NA
len: 14
CDR3aa: CASSYLIGRYEQYF
CDR3nt: TGTGCCAGCAGTTACCTGATAGGGAGGTACGAGCAGTACTTC

j_gene: TRBJ1-5
v_gene: TRBV27
abundance: NA
d_gene: NA
len: 15
CDR3aa: CASRPQGASNQPQHF
CDR3nt: TGTGCCAGCAGGCCACAGGGAGCTAGCAATCAGCCCCAGCATTTT

j_gene: TRBJ2-3
v_gene: TRBV5-1
abundance: NA
d_gene: TRBD2
len: 16
CDR3aa: CASRPGLATSTDTQYF
CDR3nt: TGCGCCAGCAGGCCAGGACTAGCGACTAGCACAGATACGCAGTATTTT

j_gene: TRBJ1-1
v_gene: TRBV5-4
abundance: NA
d_gene: NA
len: 13
CDR3aa: CASRSGTNTEAFF
CDR3nt: TGTGCCAGCAGGTCCGGGACAAACACTGAAGCTTTCTTT

j_gene: TRBJ2-3
v_gene: TRBV19
abundance: once
d_gene: TRBD1
len: 15
CDR3aa: CASSKRTGQTDTQYF
CDR3nt: TGTGCCAGTAGTAAGCGGACAGGGCAGACGGATACGCAGTATTTT

j_gene: TRBJ2-1
v_gene: TRBV19
abundance: NA
d_gene: NA
len: 16
CDR3aa: CASSIVTGHLGSEQFF
CDR3nt: TGTGCCAGTAGTATAGTGACAGGCCATCTTGGTAGTGAGCAGTTCTTC

j_gene: TRBJ2-7
v_gene: TRBV4-2
abundance: NA
d_gene: TRBD1
len: 15
CDR3aa: CASSPGQGAPYEQYF
CDR3nt: TGTGCCAGCAGCCCGGGACAGGGGGCCCCCTACGAGCAGTACTTC

j_gene: TRBJ1-4
v_gene: TRBV10-3
abundance: few
d_gene: NA
len: 14
CDR3aa: CAISENPRGEKLFF
CDR3nt: TGTGCCATCAGCGAGAACCCCCGGGGTGAAAAACTGTTTTTT

j_gene: TRBJ2-1
v_gene: TRBV7-8
abundance: NA
d_gene: NA
len: 13
CDR3aa: CASSRENWAEQFF
CDR3nt: TGTGCCAGCAGCCGAGAAAACTGGGCTGAGCAGTTCTTC

j_gene: TRBJ2-7
v_gene: TRBV19
abundance: NA
d_gene: TRBD2
len: 14
CDR3aa: CASTPRGRAYEQYF
CDR3nt: TGTGCCAGTACTCCCCGTGGGAGGGCCTACGAGCAGTACTTC

j_gene: TRBJ2-7
v_gene: TRBV20-1
abundance: NA
d_gene: TRBD2
len: 18
CDR3aa: CSASPPRGLAGPTYEQYF
CDR3nt: TGCAGTGCTAGTCCACCCCGCGGACTAGCGGGACCCACCTACGAGCAGTACTTC

j_gene: TRBJ1-3
v_gene: TRBV4-1
abundance: NA
d_gene: NA
len: 15
CDR3aa: CASSRGQGPGNTIYF
CDR3nt: TGCGCCAGCAGCCGCGGTCAGGGTCCTGGAAACACCATATATTTT

j_gene: TRBJ2-6
v_gene: TRBV3-1/TRBV3-2
abundance: NA
d_gene: NA
len: 16
CDR3aa: CASSPTGSSGANVLTF
CDR3nt: TGTGCCAGCAGCCCGACAGGAAGCTCTGGGGCCAACGTCCTGACTTTC

j_gene: TRBJ2-1
v_gene: TRBV10-3
abundance: few
d_gene: TRBD2
len: 12
CDR3aa: CAIGGVDNEQFF
CDR3nt: TGTGCCATCGGGGGGGTGGACAATGAGCAGTTCTTC

j_gene: TRBJ2-4
v_gene: TRBV11-2
abundance: NA
d_gene: TRBD1
len: 15
CDR3aa: CASSARDRGRNIQYF
CDR3nt: TGTGCCAGCAGCGCCCGGGACAGGGGGCGAAACATTCAGTACTTC

j_gene: TRBJ1-1
v_gene: TRBV7-8
abundance: NA
d_gene: NA
len: 12
CDR3aa: CASSLFRGEAFF
CDR3nt: TGTGCCAGCAGCTTATTTCGGGGTGAAGCTTTCTTT

j_gene: TRBJ2-1
v_gene: TRBV5-8
abundance: NA
d_gene: NA
len: 17
CDR3aa: CASSLRAGRKIYNEQFF
CDR3nt: TGTGCCAGCAGCTTGCGAGCGGGTCGGAAAATTTACAATGAGCAGTTCTTC

j_gene: TRBJ1-3
v_gene: TRBV5-1
abundance: NA
d_gene: NA
len: 12
CDR3aa: CASSVEGNTIYF
CDR3nt: TGCGCCAGCAGCGTCGAGGGAAACACCATATATTTT

j_gene: TRBJ2-3
v_gene: TRBV5-6
abundance: NA
d_gene: NA
len: 15
CDR3aa: CASSLISGSTDTQYF
CDR3nt: TGTGCCAGCAGCTTGATTAGCGGTAGCACAGATACGCAGTATTTT

j_gene: TRBJ2-1
v_gene: TRBV28
abundance: once
d_gene: TRBD2
len: 15
CDR3aa: CASSSPSGSYNEQFF
CDR3nt: TGTGCCAGCAGTTCCCCTAGCGGATCCTACAATGAGCAGTTCTTC

j_gene: TRBJ1-1
v_gene: TRBV30
abundance: NA
d_gene: TRBD1
len: 16
CDR3aa: CAWRAGTGKMNTEAFF
CDR3nt: TGTGCCTGGAGGGCCGGGACAGGAAAAATGAACACTGAAGCTTTCTTT

j_gene: TRBJ2-5
v_gene: TRBV10-3
abundance: NA
d_gene: NA
len: 13
CDR3aa: CAISDSGQVTQYF
CDR3nt: TGTGCCATCAGTGACTCGGGACAAGTGACCCAGTACTTC

j_gene: TRBJ2-1
v_gene: TRBV27
abundance: NA
d_gene: NA
len: 17
CDR3aa: CASSPSQGHFTYNEQFF
CDR3nt: TGTGCCAGCAGCCCCTCCCAGGGGCACTTTACCTACAATGAGCAGTTCTTC

j_gene: TRBJ2-3
v_gene: TRBV5-1
abundance: NA
d_gene: TRBD2
len: 18
CDR3aa: CASSLRKLAGGPSDTQYF
CDR3nt: TGCGCCAGCAGCTTACGCAAATTAGCGGGGGGGCCCTCAGATACGCAGTATTTT

j_gene: TRBJ2-1
v_gene: TRBV4-1
abundance: NA
d_gene: TRBD2
len: 18
CDR3aa: CASSQEIAGKPSYNEQFF
CDR3nt: TGCGCCAGCAGCCAAGAAATAGCGGGTAAACCCTCCTACAATGAGCAGTTCTTC

j_gene: TRBJ2-1
v_gene: TRBV14
abundance: NA
d_gene: NA
len: 16
CDR3aa: CASSQGDGVSYNEQFF
CDR3nt: TGTGCCAGCAGCCAGGGAGACGGCGTCTCCTACAATGAGCAGTTCTTC

j_gene: TRBJ1-2
v_gene: TRBV12-3/TRBV12-4
abundance: once
d_gene: NA
len: 13
CDR3aa: CASSYSPGYGYTF
CDR3nt: TGTGCCAGCAGTTACTCCCCGGGGTATGGCTACACCTTC

j_gene: TRBJ2-1
v_gene: TRBV18
abundance: NA
d_gene: TRBD2
len: 16
CDR3aa: CASSPVSGGAPNEQFF
CDR3nt: TGTGCCAGCTCACCTGTAAGCGGGGGGGCCCCTAATGAGCAGTTCTTC

j_gene: TRBJ2-7
v_gene: TRBV3-1/TRBV3-2
abundance: NA
d_gene: TRBD2
len: 14
CDR3aa: CASSLGLGDYEQYF
CDR3nt: TGTGCCAGCAGCCTGGGACTAGGAGACTACGAGCAGTACTTC

j_gene: TRBJ2-5
v_gene: TRBV3-1/TRBV3-2
abundance: NA
d_gene: TRBD1
len: 15
CDR3aa: CASSQGDRYSETQYF
CDR3nt: TGTGCCAGCAGCCAAGGGGACAGGTATTCAGAGACCCAGTACTTC

j_gene: TRBJ1-3
v_gene: TRBV5-5
abundance: NA
d_gene: NA
len: 15
CDR3aa: CASSLDSGSGNTIYF
CDR3nt: TGTGCCAGCAGCTTAGATTCGGGCTCTGGAAACACCATATATTTT

j_gene: TRBJ2-7
v_gene: TRBV13
abundance: NA
d_gene: NA
len: 14
CDR3aa: CASSLNQGYYEQYF
CDR3nt: TGTGCCAGCAGCTTAAACCAGGGGTACTACGAGCAGTACTTC

j_gene: TRBJ2-1
v_gene: TRBV20-1
abundance: NA
d_gene: NA
len: 12
CDR3aa: CSASPQVNEQFF
CDR3nt: TGCAGTGCTAGTCCCCAGGTCAATGAGCAGTTCTTC